The rows below give T cell receptor beta chains drawn from one sample of a study of neurological immune-mediated disorders. TCRdb processed the 5' RACE reads anew with MiXCR; each CDR3 protein has one entry. The sample lists some 57,000 distinct CDR3 sequences; about 3.7% were seen once. The specimen sequenced was PBMCs. Receptor source: a woman aged 55-70 years with multiple sclerosis. The CDR3 runs from the conserved cysteine through the conserved F or W. D genes are given only for firm matches. Not every row has a clone size; where given, it reads once, few, many or a size class.

TGTGCCAGCAGCTTAGAAAGGGACAGGTTGTTCTTC	CASSLERDRLFF	TRBV7-2	TRBJ2-1	12	NA	TRBD1
TGTGCCAGCAGCCGTCGGGGTGCTCAAGCTTTCTTT	CASSRRGAQAFF	TRBV14	TRBJ1-1	12	many	NA
TGTGCCAGCACTATACTCAAACTCGGGACCCAGTACTTC	CASTILKLGTQYF	TRBV7-8	TRBJ2-5	13	many	NA
TGTGCCAGCAGTTTAAGGGTTGGGGGTCAGCCCCAGCATTTT	CASSLRVGGQPQHF	TRBV28	TRBJ1-5	14	many	NA
TGCAGTGCTAAATTAGCGGGGAACACAGATACGCAGTATTTT	CSAKLAGNTDTQYF	TRBV20-1	TRBJ2-3	14	many	TRBD2
TGCAGTGCTAGTTATGACCGGGGGGGAGAGACCCAGTACTTC	CSASYDRGGETQYF	TRBV20-1	TRBJ2-5	14	many	TRBD2
TGTGCCAGCAGTGAAAGCCCAACAGATACGCAGTATTTT	CASSESPTDTQYF	TRBV6-4	TRBJ2-3	13	many	NA
TGCAGCGTTGCGTACACCCGGACGGGACTAGCGGGAGGGAACAATGAGCAGTTCTTC	CSVAYTRTGLAGGNNEQFF	TRBV29-1	TRBJ2-1	19	many	TRBD2
TGTGCCAGCAGGCCGACTGGGACAGGGCCCTCTGGGGCCAACGTCCTGACTTTC	CASRPTGTGPSGANVLTF	TRBV28	TRBJ2-6	18	many	TRBD1
TGTGCCAGCAGCGTCGGACAGGGTGGGAATAATTCACCCCTCCACTTT	CASSVGQGGNNSPLHF	TRBV9	TRBJ1-6	16	many	TRBD1
TGTGCCATCAGTGAGTCGATTAGCGGGTCTGGGGCCAACGTCCTGACTTTC	CAISESISGSGANVLTF	TRBV10-3	TRBJ2-6	17	many	TRBD2
TGTGCCAGCGGGGGGGCTCAGTGGCCCTACAATGAGCAGTTCTTC	CASGGAQWPYNEQFF	TRBV9	TRBJ2-1	15	many	NA
TGTGCCAGCAGCGCCCGTACAGGGGGCAATGAAAAACTGTTTTTT	CASSARTGGNEKLFF	TRBV5-5	TRBJ1-4	15	many	TRBD1
TGTGCCACAGGGCCGAGCACAGATACGCAGTATTTT	CATGPSTDTQYF	TRBV28	TRBJ2-3	12	many	NA
TGTGCCATCAGGCCCTCAGGGGGGCAAGAGACCCAGTACTTC	CAIRPSGGQETQYF	TRBV10-3	TRBJ2-5	14	many	NA
TGCAGTGCACCAGAGACAGAGTTCTCCTATAATTCACCCCTCCACTTT	CSAPETEFSYNSPLHF	TRBV20-1	TRBJ1-6	16	many	NA
TGCGCCACCAAACGGCCTGGGGGCTTCTACAATGAGCAGTTCTTC	CATKRPGGFYNEQFF	TRBV5-1	TRBJ2-1	15	many	NA
TGTGCCAGCAGCTCGGACAGGGTCTCTGGAAACACCATATATTTT	CASSSDRVSGNTIYF	TRBV7-6	TRBJ1-3	15	many	TRBD1
TGCGCCAGCAGCCCTCAATATACAGGGGAGGGTGCGTACTTC	CASSPQYTGEGAYF	TRBV4-3	TRBJ2-7	14	many	NA
TGTGCCAGCAGCTCTCTCCGGGACAGGGTACCCGAAACGGAGACCCAGTACTTC	CASSSLRDRVPETETQYF	TRBV5-6	TRBJ2-5	18	few	TRBD1
TGTGCCAGCAGCCGAAAAGGGATCGGCAATCAGCCCCAGCATTTT	CASSRKGIGNQPQHF	TRBV12-3/TRBV12-4	TRBJ1-5	15	medium-sized	NA
TGCGCCAGCAGCCAAGAACGGACACTGGCGGGGGAGCAGTACTTC	CASSQERTLAGEQYF	TRBV4-1	TRBJ2-7	15	many	NA